This TCR beta chain derives from a study of breast tumors, draining lymph nodes, adjacent tissues. Regarding the study as a whole: That most tumor T cells come from lymph nodes remained unproven. Tumor repertoires ranked between lymph nodes and nontumor tissue in diversity, with V and J gene preferences. Data fit most tumor T cells coming from lymph node, expanding in tumor. Luminal-like breast cancer showed significantly greater tumor-nontumor repertoire similarity than basal-like breast cancer did.

Axillary draining lymph nodes of breast cancer patients supplied the node samples. From germline, CDR1 is SQVTM and CDR2 ANQGSEA. The CDR3 is 14 residues long. The V and J ends lost 1 base and 5 bases respectively, with 14 bases between them. This clonotype has at least ten counts. Its antigen is undetermined. TCRdb redid the calling of the multiplex PCR reads with MiXCR, one entry per CDR3 protein. The sample lists some 120,000 distinct CDR3 sequences, roughly 21% occurring once. Sequencing used axillary lymph node tissue. The origin of this receptor is a female donor with breast cancer. Some clones in this sample may be carry-over from other donors' samples. The chain carries TRBV29-1 and TRBJ2-5; D not resolved. The CDR3 region is CSVEGVHLGETQYF. Written as DNA, the CDR3 is TGCAGCGTTGAAGGGGTTCACCTCGGGGAGACCCAGTACTTC.